The 7 T cell receptor beta chains listed next were all sequenced from one sample in a study of early T cells in non-severe SARS-CoV-2 infection. One entry per CDR3 protein results from TCRdb running MiXCR on the 5' RACE reads. Here the sample spans 50,000 to 85,000 distinct CDR3 sequences, roughly 9.1% being singletons. The material sequenced was whole blood. These receptors were collected from an adult who was a healthcare worker with PCR-confirmed SARS-CoV-2 infection or an uninfected control (not recorded which).

The rearrangement joins TRBV11-2 to TRBJ2-5; D might be TRBD2 (6 bases). CDR3 size: 15 residues. Germline V gene lookup returns CDR1 SGHAT and CDR2 FQNNGV. Trimming took 4 bases from V and 1 from J, leaving 13 bases between them. CDR3 nucleotides: TGTGCCAGCAGCTATCAGGGACTCGTCCAAGAGACCCAGTACTTC. Protein product: CASSYQGLVQETQYF.

The table lists this clonotype with many counts. The rearrangement links TRBV10-1 to TRBJ2-1, with D unclear. Trimming took off 0 bases at V and 1 base at J, with 4 bases between the two ends. CDR3 size: 14 residues. Germline V gene sequence: CDR1 WNHNN, CDR2 SYGVQD (reference sequence). The CDR3 spells CASSESGSYNEQFF. The CDR3 DNA sequence: TGCGCCAGCAGTGAGTCCGGGTCCTACAATGAGCAGTTCTTC.

This clonotype was seen at least ten times. The rearrangement uses TRBV9 and TRBJ2-5, with a possible D match to TRBD1 (5 bases). CDR1 SGDLS and CDR2 YYNGEE come from the germline V gene. V lost 4 bases to trimming and J lost 4 bases, with 14 bases between them. The CDR3 runs to 14 residues. CDR3 DNA: TGTGCCAGCAGCCCGTCCAGGGTGACAGAGACCCAGTACTTC. It specifies CASSPSRVTETQYF.

This clonotype showed up many times. The chain joins TRBV5-1 to TRBJ1-6, with 9 bases lining up with TRBD1. Trimming took 5 bases from V and 10 from J; bases not matched to a gene: 7. The CDR3 runs 14 residues. Germline V gives CDR1 SGHRS, CDR2 YFSETQ. CDR3 region: CASSQQGAGSPLHF. CDR3 DNA sequence: TGCGCCAGCAGTCAACAGGGGGCCGGATCACCCCTCCACTTT.

This clonotype came up a few times. This chain connects TRBV14 to TRBJ2-3, with D possibly TRBD1 on 6 matching bases. Trimming shortened V by 1 base and J by 0 bases, and 11 bases separated the two germline ends. This CDR3 comprises 16 residues. Looked up from germline, CDR1 is SGHDN and CDR2 is FVKESK. The CDR3 region is CASSQAGDRSTDTQYF. In DNA, the CDR3 is TGTGCCAGCAGCCAAGCTGGCGACAGGAGCACAGATACGCAGTATTTT.

In this sample, this clonotype turned up a few times. This chain connects TRBV29-1 to TRBJ2-7; TRBD2 matches at 9 bases. Trimming removed 6 bases from V and 5 bases from J; junction bases left unmatched: 11. This CDR3 is 14 amino acids long. Germline values: CDR1 SQVTM, CDR2 ANQGSEA. The CDR3 region is CSVAVLAGSHEQYF. The CDR3 DNA reads as TGCAGCGTGGCGGTTCTAGCGGGATCCCACGAGCAGTACTTC.

This clonotype was seen repeatedly, ten times or more. The chain carries TRBV20-1 and TRBJ1-5; the D is unclear. Germline assignment: CDR1 DFQATT and CDR2 SNEGSKA (reference sequence). CDR3 length: 14 amino acids. V shed 4 bases and J shed 5 bases, with 15 bases lying between them. The CDR3: CSATELDNYQPQHF. The CDR3 DNA follows: TGCAGTGCTACAGAGCTTGATAACTATCAGCCCCAGCATTTT.